A single sample gave rise to the 13 T cell receptor beta chains below, sequenced in a study of shared clonotypes between healthy human individuals. Repertoires were generated with immunoSEQ multiplex PCR, while TCRdb's copy carries only in-frame clones and drops some. The data hold around 700,000 clones, with about 90% observed a single time. Naive CD8 cells comprised CD45RO-negative, CCR7-positively selected cells, excluding terminally differentiated effector memory CD45RA+ cells. Sequencing was done on a sample of naive CD8+ T cells sorted from blood. All receptors derive from a man aged 25-40 years in good health.

The rearrangement joins TRBV7-3 to TRBJ2-5; D is unclear. V was pared by 5 bases and J by 5 bases, with 12 bases between. This CDR3 has 13 residues. CDR1 SGHTA and CDR2 FQGTGA come from the germline V gene. The CDR3 here is CASSISPGETQYF. The DNA of the CDR3 is TGTGCCAGCAGCATCTCCCCGGGTGAGACCCAGTACTTC.

This sequence joins TRBV6-1 and TRBJ1-5, with D tentatively TRBD1 (5 bases). The V end was cut by 0 bases, the J end by 3 bases, with 15 bases between. CDR3 size: 17 residues. Germline V CDR1 and CDR2: MNHNS, SASEGT. This chain's CDR3 is CASSEAPGPFSNQPQHF. The DNA for the CDR3 is TGTGCCAGCAGTGAAGCCCCGGGACCCTTCTCCAATCAGCCCCAGCATTTT.

The chain links TRBV2 to TRBJ1-5; D not resolved. Germline V gene sequence: CDR1 SNHLY, CDR2 FYNNEI. With 6 bases removed from V and 5 bases from J, the gap between germline ends came to 8 bases. The CDR3 runs to 12 residues. The CDR3 sequence: CASSPGDQPQHF. The CDR3 region has the DNA TGTGCCAGCAGCCCCGGAGATCAGCCCCAGCATTTT.

As regards this clone: Mismatch with germline at one junction end may stem from a read error. The rearrangement joins TRBV7-9 to TRBJ2-7, with 9 bases matching TRBD2. Germline V CDR1 and CDR2: SEHNR, FQNEAQ (reference sequence). The CDR3 totals 13 residues. The CDR3 region is CASSLGTSDLGDF. The CDR3 DNA sequence: TGTGCCAGCAGCTTAGGGACTAGCGATCTAGGGGACTTC.

The rearrangement uses TRBV7-2 and TRBJ2-1; D is possibly TRBD1 (6 bases). The CDR3 runs to 14 residues. Germline V gene sequence: CDR1 SGHTA, CDR2 FQGNSA. V was pared by 3 bases and J by 8 bases, with 14 bases between. This CDR3 reads CASSFTGQYYEQFF. In DNA form, the CDR3 reads TGTGCCAGCAGCTTCACTGGACAGTACTATGAGCAGTTCTTC.

This clone has just a few counts. The J gene is TRBJ2-7, the V gene TRBV5-4; 9 nucleotides line up with TRBD1. In germline, CDR1 is SGHNT, CDR2 YYREEE (reference sequence). The CDR3 totals 14 residues. J was trimmed by 2 bases and V by 0 bases; bases with no gene match: 0. This CDR3 reads CASSLDRGPYEQYF. CDR3 in DNA: TGTGCCAGCAGCTTGGACAGGGGGCCCTACGAGCAGTACTTC.

J is TRBJ1-5 and V is TRBV4-1; D gene unclear. There are 15 residues in the CDR3. Germline V gives CDR1 MGHRA, CDR2 YSYEKL. V lost 5 bases to trimming and J lost 9 bases, with 20 bases between them. This chain's CDR3 is CASSSWYGGLGPQHF. The CDR3 DNA sequence: TGCGCCAGCAGCTCCTGGTACGGTGGGTTGGGGCCCCAGCATTTT.

The CDR3 coding sequence is TGTGCCAGCAGCCCACCTTCGCGTGAGACCCAGTACTTC. Protein sequence: CASSPPSRETQYF. The chain is built from TRBV11-2 and TRBJ2-5; D not resolved. Per the germline V gene, CDR1 is SGHAT and CDR2 is FQNNGV. Trimming took off 5 bases at V and 5 bases at J, with 12 bases between the two ends. The CDR3 runs 13 residues.

This rearrangement joins TRBV5-6 to TRBJ2-1, with TRBD2 matching 12 bases. Germline-derived CDR1 and CDR2 are SGHDT and YYEEEE. V shed 3 bases and J 4 bases; nucleotides not matched to a gene: 2. The CDR3 totals 15 residues. The CDR3 loop reads CASSWTSGMYNEQFF. In DNA, the CDR3 is TGTGCCAGCAGCTGGACTAGCGGGATGTACAATGAGCAGTTCTTC.

V gene TRBV7-9 combines with J gene TRBJ2-2, with 10 bases lining up with TRBD2. The CDR3 contains 19 residues. Germline CDR1 is SEHNR and CDR2 is FQNEAQ (reference sequence). V was clipped by 3 bases and J by 7 bases; unmatched bases: 17. The CDR3 sequence is CASSFSDTNSGTSVGELFF. The CDR3 DNA is TGTGCCAGCAGCTTTTCCGACACTAACTCCGGGACTAGCGTCGGGGAGCTGTTTTTT.

The rearrangement links TRBV29-1 to TRBJ2-2, with D unclear. CDR1 is SQVTM, CDR2 ANQGSEA, per germline. The V and J ends lost 4 bases and 3 bases respectively, with 9 bases between them. The CDR3 totals 13 residues. The CDR3 loop is CSVARSDTGELFF. The DNA for the CDR3 is TGCAGCGTTGCCAGGTCGGACACCGGGGAGCTGTTTTTT.

Only one count was recorded for this clone. The chain has TRBV4-1 and TRBJ1-5; the match to TRBD1 covers 9 bases. This CDR3 has 17 residues. Germline CDR1 and CDR2: MGHRA and YSYEKL. The J segment lost 6 bases and the V segment lost 2 bases, leaving 11 bases of the junction unmatched. CDR3 sequence reads: CASSQSGTGWSGQPQHF. The CDR3 region has the DNA TGCGCCAGCAGCCAAAGCGGGACAGGGTGGAGTGGTCAGCCCCAGCATTTT.

The J gene is TRBJ2-1, the V gene TRBV19, with TRBD2 identical over 9 bases. Germline V gives CDR1 LNHDA, CDR2 SQIVND (reference sequence). V was clipped by 3 bases and J by 8 bases; unmatched bases: 11. This CDR3 has 16 residues. The CDR3 sequence is CASSIGGGRVFDEQFF. The CDR3 nucleotides are TGTGCCAGTAGTATTGGGGGCGGGAGGGTATTCGATGAGCAGTTCTTC.